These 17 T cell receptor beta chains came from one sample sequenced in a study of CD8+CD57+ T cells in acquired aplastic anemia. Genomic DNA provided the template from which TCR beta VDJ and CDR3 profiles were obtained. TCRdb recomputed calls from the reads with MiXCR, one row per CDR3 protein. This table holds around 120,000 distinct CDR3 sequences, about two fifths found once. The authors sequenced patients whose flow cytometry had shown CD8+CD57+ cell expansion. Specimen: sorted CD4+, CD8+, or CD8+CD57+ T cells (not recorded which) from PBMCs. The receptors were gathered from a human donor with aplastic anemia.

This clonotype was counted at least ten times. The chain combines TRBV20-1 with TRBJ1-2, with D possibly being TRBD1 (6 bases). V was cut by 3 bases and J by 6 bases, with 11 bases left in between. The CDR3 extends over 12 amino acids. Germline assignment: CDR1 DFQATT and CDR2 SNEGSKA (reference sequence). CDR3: CSARGGLNGYTF. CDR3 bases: TGCAGTGCTAGGGGGGGGCTCAATGGCTACACCTTC.

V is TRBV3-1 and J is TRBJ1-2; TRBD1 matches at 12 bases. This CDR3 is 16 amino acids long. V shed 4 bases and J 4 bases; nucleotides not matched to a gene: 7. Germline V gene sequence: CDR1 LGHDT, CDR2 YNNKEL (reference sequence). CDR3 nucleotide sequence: TGTGCCAGCAGCCCTAGCGCGGGACAGGGGGCCTATGGCTACACCTTC. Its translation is CASSPSAGQGAYGYTF.

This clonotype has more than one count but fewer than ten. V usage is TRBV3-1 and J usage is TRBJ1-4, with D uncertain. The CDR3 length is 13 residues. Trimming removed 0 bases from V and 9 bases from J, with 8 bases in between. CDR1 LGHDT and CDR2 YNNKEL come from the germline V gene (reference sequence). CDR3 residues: CASSQDHRQKLFF. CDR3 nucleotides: TGTGCCAGCAGCCAAGACCACAGACAAAAACTGTTTTTT.

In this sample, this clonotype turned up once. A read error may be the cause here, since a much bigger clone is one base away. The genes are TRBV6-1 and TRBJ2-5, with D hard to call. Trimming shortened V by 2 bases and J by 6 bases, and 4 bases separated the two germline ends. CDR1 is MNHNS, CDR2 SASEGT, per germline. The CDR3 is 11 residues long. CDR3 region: CASSELKTQYF. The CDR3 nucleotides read TGTGCCAGCAGTGAATTGAAGACCCAGTACTTC.

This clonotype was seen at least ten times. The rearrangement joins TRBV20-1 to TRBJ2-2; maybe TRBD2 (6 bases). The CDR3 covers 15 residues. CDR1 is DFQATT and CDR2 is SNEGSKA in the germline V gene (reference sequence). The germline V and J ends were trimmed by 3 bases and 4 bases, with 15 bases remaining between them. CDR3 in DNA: TGCAGTGCTAGTCTCCCCGGGACTGGCACCGGGGAGCTGTTTTTT. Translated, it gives CSASLPGTGTGELFF.

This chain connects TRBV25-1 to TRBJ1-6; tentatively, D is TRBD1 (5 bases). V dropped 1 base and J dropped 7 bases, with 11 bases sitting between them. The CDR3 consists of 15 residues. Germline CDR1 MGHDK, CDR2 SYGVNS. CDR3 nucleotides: TGTGCCAGCAGTGAATGGAGACAGATAAATTCACCCCTCCACTTT. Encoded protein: CASSEWRQINSPLHF.

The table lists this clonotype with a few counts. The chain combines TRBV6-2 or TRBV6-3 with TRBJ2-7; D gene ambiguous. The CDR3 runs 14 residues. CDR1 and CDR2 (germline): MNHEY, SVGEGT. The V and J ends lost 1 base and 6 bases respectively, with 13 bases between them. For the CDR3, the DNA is TGTGCCAGCAGTTACTATATTGACCTAGGCGAGCAGTACTTC. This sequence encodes CASSYYIDLGEQYF.

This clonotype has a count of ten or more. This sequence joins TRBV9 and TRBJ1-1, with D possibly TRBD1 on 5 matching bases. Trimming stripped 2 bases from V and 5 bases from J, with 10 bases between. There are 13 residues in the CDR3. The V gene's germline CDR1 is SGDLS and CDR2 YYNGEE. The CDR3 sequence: CASSVRVGTEAFF. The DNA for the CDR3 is TGTGCCAGCAGCGTCAGGGTAGGAACTGAAGCTTTCTTT.

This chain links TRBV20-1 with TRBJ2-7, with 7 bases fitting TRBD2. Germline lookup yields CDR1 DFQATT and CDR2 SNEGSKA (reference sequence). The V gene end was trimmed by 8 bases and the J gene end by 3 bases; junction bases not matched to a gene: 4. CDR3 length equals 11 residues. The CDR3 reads CSSSGGYEQYV. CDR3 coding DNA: TGCAGTTCCTCGGGGGGCTACGAGCAGTACGTC.

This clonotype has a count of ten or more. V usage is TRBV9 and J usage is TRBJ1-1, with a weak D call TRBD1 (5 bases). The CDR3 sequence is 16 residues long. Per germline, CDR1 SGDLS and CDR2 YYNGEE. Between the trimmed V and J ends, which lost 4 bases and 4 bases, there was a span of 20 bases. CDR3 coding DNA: TGTGCCAGCAGCACAATACCGAAGGGACGGAGCACTGAAGCTTTCTTT. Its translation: CASSTIPKGRSTEAFF.

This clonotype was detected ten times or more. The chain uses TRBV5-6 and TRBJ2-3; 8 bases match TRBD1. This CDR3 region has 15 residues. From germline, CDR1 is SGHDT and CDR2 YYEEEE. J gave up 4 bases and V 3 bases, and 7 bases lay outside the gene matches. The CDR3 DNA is TGTGCCAGCAGCTGGGCTAGGACAGGGTCAGATACGCAGTATTTT. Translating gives CASSWARTGSDTQYF.

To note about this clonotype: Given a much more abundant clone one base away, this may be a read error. CDR3 sequence: CASSSADRSNTGELFF. In DNA form, the CDR3 reads TGTGCCAGCAGTTCAGCGGACAGGTCGAACACCGGGGAGCTGTTTTTT. V gene TRBV12-3 or TRBV12-4 combines with J gene TRBJ2-2, with 7 bases lining up with TRBD1. Losses at the gene ends were 4 bases for V and 0 bases for J; bases not matched to a gene: 5. The CDR3 extends over 16 amino acids.

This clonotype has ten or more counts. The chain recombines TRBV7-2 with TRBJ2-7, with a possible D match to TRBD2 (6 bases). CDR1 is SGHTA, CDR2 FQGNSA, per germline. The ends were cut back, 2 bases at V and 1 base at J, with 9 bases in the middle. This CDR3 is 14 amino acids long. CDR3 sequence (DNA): TGTGCCAGCAGCTTACTGGGGGGATCCTACGAGCAGTACTTC. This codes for CASSLLGGSYEQYF.

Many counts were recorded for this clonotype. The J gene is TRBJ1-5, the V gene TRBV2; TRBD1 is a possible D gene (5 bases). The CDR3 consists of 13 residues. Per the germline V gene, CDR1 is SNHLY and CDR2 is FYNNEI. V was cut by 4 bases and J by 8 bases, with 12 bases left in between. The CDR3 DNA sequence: TGTGCCAGCAGTGGGGGGGGGATCAAGCCCCAGCATTTT. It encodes CASSGGGIKPQHF. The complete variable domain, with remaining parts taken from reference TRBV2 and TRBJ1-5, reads EPEVTQTPSHQVTQMGQEVILRCVPISNHLYFYWYRQILGQKVEFLVSFYNNEISEKSEIFDDQFSVERPDGSNFTLKIRSTKLEDSAMYFCASSGGGIKPQHFGDGTRLSIL.

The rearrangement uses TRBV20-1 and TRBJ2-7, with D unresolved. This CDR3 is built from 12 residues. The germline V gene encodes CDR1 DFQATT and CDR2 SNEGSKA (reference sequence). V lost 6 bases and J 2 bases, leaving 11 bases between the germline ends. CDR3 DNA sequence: TGCAGTGCCCAGGACGCCACCTACGAGCAGTACGTC. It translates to CSAQDATYEQYV.

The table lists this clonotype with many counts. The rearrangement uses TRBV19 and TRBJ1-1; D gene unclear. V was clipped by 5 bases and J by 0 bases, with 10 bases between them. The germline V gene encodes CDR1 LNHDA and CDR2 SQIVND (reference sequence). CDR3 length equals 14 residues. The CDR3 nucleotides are TGTGCCAGTAGTCAGAATCAGATGAACACTGAAGCTTTCTTT. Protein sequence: CASSQNQMNTEAFF.

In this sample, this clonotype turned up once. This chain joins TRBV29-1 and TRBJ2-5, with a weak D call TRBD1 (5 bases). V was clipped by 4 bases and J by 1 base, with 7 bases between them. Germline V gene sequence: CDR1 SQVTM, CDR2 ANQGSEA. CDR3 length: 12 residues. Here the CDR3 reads CSVGGRQETQYF. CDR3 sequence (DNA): TGCAGCGTTGGGGGCCGCCAAGAGACCCAGTACTTC.